This TCR beta chain was profiled in a study of T cell changes during pregnancy in multiple sclerosis. This CDR3 spans 17 amino acids. The germline V and J ends were trimmed by 2 bases and 6 bases, with 19 bases remaining between them. Germline V CDR1 and CDR2: LGHNA, YSLEER. Libraries were prepared by immunoSEQ multiplex PCR; TCRdb keeps only in-frame clonotypes and omits some of them. The data contain about 60,000 clones, around 93% of them seen just once; the ten biggest clones take up more than 0.7%. This clonotype was sampled from a female donor with multiple sclerosis, enrolled in a pregnancy study. This chain joins TRBV4-3 and TRBJ1-4; D is perhaps TRBD1 (6 bases). This sample comprised peripheral blood, obtained in the first trimester of pregnancy. For the CDR3, the DNA is TGCGCCAGCAGCCAATTCCGAGGGGGGGTAGGGGATGAAAAACTGTTTTTT. It translates to CASSQFRGGVGDEKLFF.